One T cell receptor (beta chain) is described in this entry. Its antigen is unidentified. TCRdb's table, derived via immunoSEQ multiplex PCR, lists solely in-frame clones and lacks some. The sample contains about 580,000 clones, nearly 98% of which appear only once. This CDR3 region has 11 residues. Between the trimmed V and J ends, which lost 8 bases and 8 bases, there was a span of 12 bases. Per the germline V gene, CDR1 is SNHLY and CDR2 is FYNNEI. These data belong to a study of shared clonotypes between healthy human individuals. Findings and caveats of the study: Non-shared clonotypes had lower generation probabilities than those shared by all four donors.

Naive CD8 cells lacked CD45RO and underwent positive selection for CCR7, leaving out terminally differentiated effector memory CD45RA+ cells. There were no recent acute infections or vaccinations among the donors, who were healthy HIV-negative adults. J is TRBJ1-1 and V is TRBV2; D might be TRBD1 (5 bases). The sequence was collected from a man younger than 40 in good health. The sequenced sample was naive CD8+ T cells sorted from blood. CDR3 DNA: TGTGCCAGCCGGGGAGCAGGGGAAGCTTTCTTT. Encoded protein: CASRGAGEAFF.